This note documents a single T cell receptor beta chain sequence. The antigen is unknown. In germline, CDR1 is SGHTA, CDR2 FQGTGA. V was trimmed by 0 bases and J by 8 bases, leaving 17 bases between them. The CDR3 has 16 amino acids. The authors loaded about 200 ng DNA, 28,000 or so T cell genomes, into sorted-subset replicate PCRs. The data were produced by immunoSEQ multiplex PCR, yet TCRdb's version contains in-frame clones alone and is incomplete. Of roughly 2.2 million clones listed, roughly 92% are singletons. It was into CD45RA+ naive and CD45RA-negative memory subsets that the CD4+ cells were split. This sample is drawn from a study of shared clonotypes between healthy human individuals. Findings and caveats of the study: Naive subsets usually exceeded memory subsets in estimated richness.

The source is a man in his late teens or twenties in good health. Some clones in this sample may be carry-over from other donors' samples. The chain couples TRBV7-3 to TRBJ2-1; D remains unclear. Sequenced input: naive CD4+ T cells from PBMCs. This sample's subset: CD45RA+ positively selected. CDR3 sequence: CASSLTPAPGTDEQFF. The CDR3 bases are TGTGCCAGCAGCTTAACGCCGGCCCCGGGTACTGATGAGCAGTTCTTC.